The entry below describes one T cell receptor (beta chain). This clonotype was picked up one time. Its specific antigen is unknown. No much larger clone exists at a distance of one base, and base qualities are not known. Evidence from a single read is weak. This sample was taken from a study of CD8+CD57+ T cells in acquired aplastic anemia (dated by TCRdb to between 2018 and 2020). A note on the overall study: DNA extracted from sorted CD4+ and CD8+ cells had a mean of about 3.2 ug, with a range of roughly 0.17 to 27.4 ug. CD8+CD57+ expansion was defined as frequency above the mean frequency observed in healthy subjects.

General findings and caveats noted by the study authors: No significant difference in CD8+ Simpson's diversity was found between patients and healthy controls (P=0.060). Although 25 to 30 CD8+ CDR3 sequences were shared by patients and controls, these sequences appeared highly expressed in patients and within the immunodominant clones of patients.

Genomic DNA served as template for TCR beta VDJ combination and CDR3 sequence profiling. An Illumina HiSeq 2000 was the platform used for TCR repertoire sequencing. In the original analysis: TRBV/TRBJ rearrangement plots, CDR3 size and DJ length profiles, and Simpson's diversity index were used to evaluate the repertoires. The most abundant DNA sequence in the deep sequencing data was defined as the immunodominant clone. CDR3 amino acid sequences were screened for sharing across subjects and compared with published repertoires and the VDJdb database. The public reads were reanalyzed by TCRdb: fastp trimming at Q25, MiXCR alignment, in-frame beta chains only. Each entry is one CDR3 protein sequence, shown with its most common DNA and genes. These V and J calls originate from TCRdb's pipeline instead of the authors' own analysis. This sample lists 150,000 to 200,000 distinct CDR3 sequences; around 50% were detected once. Jointly, the top ten make up approximately 2.9% of the sample.

Expansion of CD8+CD57+ cells had been shown by flow cytometry in the patients chosen for sequencing. Every patient had a diagnosis of severe acquired aplastic anemia based on International Study of Aplastic Anemia and Agranulocytosis and Camitta criteria. Patients had received no therapy at the time of blood sampling. In the study, sorted CD4+ and CD8+ blood T cells from patients with severe aplastic anemia and from healthy subjects underwent deep sequencing of TCR repertoires. Patients were enrolled in the USA under clinicaltrials.gov protocols 00001620, 01623167, 00001397, 00071045, 00081523 and 00961064. Ficoll-Paque density gradient centrifugation was used to isolate peripheral blood mononuclear cells. Before DNA extraction, CD4+ and CD8+ T cells were sorted with FACS or magnetic beads. For CDR1 and CDR2, the germline V gene lists LGHNA and YSLEER. Relative to germline, V is missing 4 bases and J is missing 8 bases, with 5 bases of the junction outside any gene match. The CDR3 goes from the cysteine to the phenylalanine over 13 residues. The retained sequence is limited to the CDR3, 39 bases, with the frame set at the first base.

Source material: sorted CD4+, CD8+, or CD8+CD57+ T cells (not recorded which) from PBMCs. The sequence derives from a human donor with aplastic anemia. Recombination connected TRBV4-3 to TRBJ2-1; 7 middle bases align to TRBD1. The CDR3: CASSREQGYEQFF. The sequenced DNA: TGCGCCAGCAGCCGCGAACAGGGGTATGAGCAGTTCTTC.